This T cell receptor beta chain was captured in a study of PD-L1 blockade in urothelial cancer. Indicated time point: peripheral blood 6 weeks after treatment start. The method was immunoSEQ multiplex PCR; TCRdb's version includes in-frame clones alone and lacks a portion of them. Counted here are approximately 91,000 clones, roughly 85% occurring once; the ten biggest clones make up around 7.7%. Sequenced here: PBMCs, sampled around atezolizumab (anti-PD-L1) treatment. The origin of this receptor is a man in his sixties or seventies with urothelial cancer.

CDR3 DNA: TGTGCCAGCACCCTAGCGATAGGGGTGGGCGAGCAGTACTTC. It encodes CASTLAIGVGEQYF. The chain combines TRBV7-2 with TRBJ2-7, with D possibly TRBD2 on 6 matching bases. Germline values: CDR1 SGHTA, CDR2 FQGNSA. The V and J ends lost 7 bases and 6 bases respectively, with 19 bases between them. The CDR3 is made up of 14 amino acids.